These 3 T cell receptor beta chains share one sample of origin, sequenced in a study of early T cells in non-severe SARS-CoV-2 infection. TCRdb used MiXCR to reprocess the 5' RACE reads, holding one entry per CDR3 protein. Of some 40,000 distinct CDR3 sequences in the sample, around 5% are singletons; the top ten hold roughly 30%. The specimen sequenced was whole blood. All receptors come from an adult who was a healthcare worker with PCR-confirmed SARS-CoV-2 infection or an uninfected control (not recorded which).

At least ten counts were recorded for this clonotype. The chain joins TRBV12-3 or TRBV12-4 to TRBJ2-5; 10 bases line up with TRBD2. The CDR3 runs 15 residues. V trimming: 5 bases; J trimming: 4 bases; junction bases outside the gene matches: 7. The chain's CDR3 is CASSRTSGGGETQYF. For the CDR3, the DNA is TGTGCCAGCAGTCGGACTAGCGGCGGGGGAGAGACCCAGTACTTC.

This clonotype was seen many times. The genes are TRBV24-1 and TRBJ2-7; no firm D call. The CDR3 is 12 amino acids. In germline, CDR1 is KGHDR, CDR2 SFDVKD. The V gene lost 9 bases and the J gene lost 0 bases, with 8 bases spanning the gap. The CDR3 DNA reads TGTGCCACCGAGACGAACTCCTACGAGCAGTACTTC. Its translation: CATETNSYEQYF.

This clonotype has a count of ten or more. The chain joins TRBV6-5 to TRBJ2-4, with 7 bases identical to TRBD1. The V gene end was trimmed by 2 bases and the J gene end by 1 base; junction bases not matched to a gene: 20. The CDR3 length is 21 residues. In germline, CDR1 is MNHEY, CDR2 SVGAGI. The CDR3 reads CASSYLTLRDSLLQAKNIQYF. The CDR3 region has the DNA TGTGCCAGCAGTTACCTGACACTCCGGGACAGTCTCTTACAGGCCAAAAACATTCAGTACTTC.